This is a list of T cell receptor beta chains from one sample in a study of cytomegalovirus exposure and HLA in healthy donors. Some clones are missing from TCRdb's copy, which holds only in-frame ones; the method was immunoSEQ multiplex PCR. The repertoire holds around 200,000 clones, with roughly 85% as singletons. The sequenced sample was PBMCs. The receptors here all came from a male donor in good health and CMV-seronegative. Each CDR3 is given with its conserved first and last residue. Each record gives: V gene, J gene, D gene, clone size, CDR3 protein, CDR3 DNA. D genes are given only for firm matches. Where a row states a size, it is once, few, many or the class of an expanded clone; other rows omit it.

TRBV19,TRBJ1-2,-,-,CASSTTGYGYTF,TGTGCCAGTAGTACGACAGGTTATGGCTACACCTTC
TRBV4-2,TRBJ2-1,TRBD1,-,CASSQAGQGPEQFF,TGTGCCAGCAGCCAAGCGGGACAGGGGCCTGAGCAGTTCTTC
TRBV19,TRBJ2-1,TRBD2,-,CASEEQFGTINNEQFF,TGTGCCAGTGAGGAGCAGTTCGGGACTATTAACAATGAGCAGTTCTTC
TRBV5-1,TRBJ2-1,TRBD2,-,CASSLGLAGVNEQFF,TGCGCCAGCAGCTTGGGACTAGCGGGAGTCAATGAGCAGTTCTTC
TRBV6-6,TRBJ2-3,TRBD1,-,CASSYPGQGTDTQYF,TGTGCCAGCAGTTACCCGGGACAGGGAACAGATACGCAGTATTTT
TRBV7-9,TRBJ1-5,-,-,CASSQYWGRGVSDQPQHF,TGTGCCAGCAGCCAATACTGGGGAAGAGGCGTTAGCGATCAGCCCCAGCATTTT
TRBV9,TRBJ2-2,-,-,CASSVVPRELFF,TGTGCCAGCAGCGTAGTTCCCAGGGAGCTGTTTTTT
TRBV11-2,TRBJ1-6,-,-,CASSQGRDSPLHF,TGTGCCAGCAGCCAGGGGCGAGATTCACCCCTCCACTTT
TRBV19,TRBJ1-2,TRBD1,-,CASSNEGTGVYGYTF,TGTGCCAGTAGCAATGAGGGGACAGGAGTCTATGGCTACACCTTC
TRBV6-5,TRBJ1-2,-,-,CASRETGLYGYTF,TGTGCCAGCAGGGAGACAGGACTCTATGGCTACACCTTC
TRBV7-2,TRBJ1-2,-,-,CASSLSPPRYTF,TGTGCCAGCAGCTTAAGCCCCCCCCGCTACACCTTC
TRBV13,TRBJ2-4,-,-,CASSGSTISNIQYF,TGTGCCAGCAGCGGGAGTACTATTTCAAACATTCAGTACTTC
TRBV6-5,TRBJ1-5,-,-,CASSYSWTSNQPQHF,TGTGCCAGCAGTTACTCCTGGACATCAAATCAGCCCCAGCATTTT
TRBV5-1,TRBJ2-3,TRBD2,once,CASSLGAGGADTQYF,TGCGCCAGCAGCTTGGGAGCGGGGGGAGCAGATACGCAGTATTTT
TRBV27,TRBJ1-5,-,once,CASSGVAGPNQPQHF,TGTGCCAGCAGTGGTGTGGCAGGCCCCAATCAGCCCCAGCATTTT
TRBV7-9,TRBJ2-1,-,-,CASSPGVGSDEQFF,TGTGCCAGCAGCCCTGGGGTAGGGAGCGATGAGCAGTTCTTC
TRBV9,TRBJ2-2,TRBD2,-,CASTSGGHTGELFF,TGTGCCAGCACATCGGGGGGGCACACCGGGGAGCTGTTTTTT
TRBV14,TRBJ1-1,-,-,CASSPGTAGGTEAFF,TGTGCCAGCAGCCCCGGGACGGCGGGGGGCACTGAAGCTTTCTTT
TRBV7-6,TRBJ1-3,-,-,CASSPDIGGNTIYF,TGTGCCAGCAGCCCCGACATCGGAGGAAACACCATATATTTT
TRBV9,TRBJ1-5,TRBD1,-,CASSLTGGSNQPQHF,TGTGCCAGCAGCTTAACAGGGGGGAGCAATCAGCCCCAGCATTTT
TRBV19,TRBJ1-2,-,few,CASSISVYGYTF,TGTGCCAGTAGTATTTCAGTTTATGGCTACACCTTC
TRBV4-2,TRBJ2-7,-,-,CASSRAGQINYEQYF,TGTGCCAGCAGCCGCGCGGGACAGATAAACTACGAGCAGTACTTC
TRBV2,TRBJ2-5,TRBD1,-,CASRPRGTGTQYF,TGTGCCAGCAGACCCAGGGGGACGGGGACCCAGTACTTC
TRBV7-9,TRBJ2-5,TRBD2,-,CSSSLVSGSQETQYF,TGTTCCAGCAGCTTAGTTAGCGGGAGCCAAGAGACCCAGTACTTC
TRBV11-3,TRBJ1-4,-,-,CASSFQSGEKLFF,TGTGCCAGCAGCTTCCAATCAGGAGAAAAACTGTTTTTT
TRBV19,TRBJ2-7,TRBD1,-,CASSMGDRDVNEQYF,TGTGCCAGTAGTATGGGAGACAGGGACGTTAACGAGCAGTACTTC
TRBV5-1,TRBJ2-5,-,-,CASSLELRAETQYF,TGCGCCAGCAGCTTGGAGCTCAGGGCGGAGACCCAGTACTTC
TRBV25-1,TRBJ2-2,-,-,CASSGSGGTGELFF,TGTGCCAGCAGTGGGTCGGGTGGAACCGGGGAGCTGTTTTTT
TRBV4-2,TRBJ2-1,-,-,CASSQETRGEQFF,TGTGCCAGCAGCCAAGAGACCCGCGGTGAGCAGTTCTTC
TRBV19,TRBJ1-6,TRBD1,-,CASSIGGTGDSPLHF,TGTGCCAGTAGTATAGGAGGGACAGGGGATTCACCCCTCCACTTT
TRBV11-1,TRBJ1-1,TRBD1,-,CASSSNPTGLDTEAFF,TGTGCCAGCAGCTCCAACCCGACAGGGTTGGACACTGAAGCTTTCTTT